The clone carrying this T cell receptor beta chain is a singleton in its sample. Its antigen is unknown. The protocol was immunoSEQ multiplex PCR, while the TCRdb copy is restricted to in-frame clones and leaves out a portion. Of about 180,000 clones in the sample, 85% to 95% were seen once. These data are taken from a study of T cell responses to AZD1222 COVID-19 vaccine. Study results and limitations: Spike was spanned by vaccine-associated CD4 TCRs, with dominance at 160-218 and 743-854.

This sample comprised peripheral blood, obtained 28 days after the second dose of the MenACWY control vaccine. The source of this sequence is an adult who received the MenACWY meningococcal vaccine as a control.

CDR3 nucleotide sequence: TGCGCCAGCAGCCGCATGGGGGTAGACAATGAGCAGTTCTTC. Translating gives CASSRMGVDNEQFF. The chain joins TRBV4-1 to TRBJ2-1; D assignment may be TRBD1 or TRBD2 (5 bases each). This CDR3 has 14 amino acids. Between the trimmed V and J ends, which lost 4 bases and 5 bases, there was a span of 12 bases. Germline CDR1 is MGHRA and CDR2 is YSYEKL.